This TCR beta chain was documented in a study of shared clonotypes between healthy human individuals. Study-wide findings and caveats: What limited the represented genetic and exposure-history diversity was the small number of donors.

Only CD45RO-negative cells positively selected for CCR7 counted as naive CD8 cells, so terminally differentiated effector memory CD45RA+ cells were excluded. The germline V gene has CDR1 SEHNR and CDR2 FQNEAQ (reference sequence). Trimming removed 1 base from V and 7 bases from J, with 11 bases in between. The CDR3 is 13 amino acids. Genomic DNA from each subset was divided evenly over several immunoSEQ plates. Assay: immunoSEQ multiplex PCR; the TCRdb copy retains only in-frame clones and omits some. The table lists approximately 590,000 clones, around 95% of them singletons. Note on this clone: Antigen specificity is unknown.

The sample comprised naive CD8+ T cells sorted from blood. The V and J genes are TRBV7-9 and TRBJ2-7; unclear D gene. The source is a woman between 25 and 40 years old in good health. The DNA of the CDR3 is TGTGCCAGCAGCTTAGGGGCCGACGGGGAGCAGTACTTC. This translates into CASSLGADGEQYF.